A selection of T cell receptor beta chains follows, all from one sample in a study of CD8 T cells in Susac syndrome. TCRdb re-called the immunoSEQ multiplex PCR reads through MiXCR, storing one row per CDR3 protein. This sample has 150,000 or so distinct CDR3 sequences; roughly 95% occur once, and the top ten carry just over 0.13%. The specimen was CD4+ T cells from PBMCs. These receptors were taken from a human donor in good health. Both conserved end residues are part of each CDR3. The D gene is left open where the match is weak.

J gene | CDR3 length | V gene | D gene | CDR3 protein | CDR3 DNA
TRBJ1-2 | 12 | TRBV28 | NA | CASRSPGYGYTF | TGTGCCAGCAGGTCTCCGGGCTATGGCTACACCTTC
TRBJ1-5 | 15 | TRBV5-6 | TRBD1 | CASSLDRGINQPQHF | TGTGCCAGCAGCTTGGACAGGGGGATCAATCAGCCCCAGCATTTT
TRBJ1-2 | 14 | TRBV7-2 | TRBD1 | CASSYTGELYGYTF | TGTGCCAGCAGTTATACAGGGGAACTCTATGGCTACACCTTC
TRBJ1-1 | 15 | TRBV5-1 | NA | CASSVLRTENTEAFF | TGCGCCAGCAGCGTCTTGAGAACAGAGAACACTGAAGCTTTCTTT
TRBJ2-1 | 13 | TRBV7-8 | NA | CASSLGPINEQFF | TGTGCCAGCAGCTTAGGGCCTATCAATGAGCAGTTCTTC
TRBJ2-7 | 15 | TRBV5-6 | TRBD2 | CASSFRAGGAGEQYF | TGTGCCAGCAGCTTCCGAGCGGGGGGCGCGGGGGAGCAGTACTTC
TRBJ1-2 | 14 | TRBV7-3 | NA | CASSLASGGYGYTF | TGTGCCAGCAGCCTGGCCTCGGGGGGCTATGGCTACACCTTC
TRBJ2-3 | 13 | TRBV2 | NA | CASSEGRQDTQYF | TGTGCCAGCAGTGAAGGGCGTCAAGATACGCAGTATTTT
TRBJ1-6 | 15 | TRBV5-1 | NA | CASSLDGRGYSPLHF | TGCGCCAGCAGCTTGGATGGTAGGGGCTATTCACCCCTCCACTTT
TRBJ1-1 | 14 | TRBV18 | TRBD1 | CASSPQGADTEAFF | TGTGCCAGCTCACCACAGGGGGCGGACACTGAAGCTTTCTTT
TRBJ1-1 | 15 | TRBV18 | NA | CASSPTSGMNTEAFF | TGTGCCAGCTCCCCGACATCGGGCATGAACACTGAAGCTTTCTTT
TRBJ1-3 | 13 | TRBV5-1 | NA | CASSFRAGNTIYF | TGCGCCAGCAGCTTTCGGGCTGGAAACACCATATATTTT
TRBJ2-7 | 14 | TRBV9 | NA | CASSVDFSISEQYF | TGTGCCAGCAGCGTAGATTTCTCAATTAGCGAGCAGTACTTC
TRBJ1-5 | 14 | TRBV2 | TRBD1 | CASSLGQGFQPQHF | TGTGCCAGCAGTCTTGGACAGGGGTTTCAGCCCCAGCATTTT
TRBJ2-7 | 14 | TRBV29-1 | TRBD2 | CSVVIAGTPYEQYF | TGCAGCGTTGTAATAGCGGGAACCCCCTACGAGCAGTACTTC